The rows below give T cell receptor beta chains drawn from one sample of a study of vaccination effects on CD4 cells after COVID-19. Their specific antigens are unknown. TCRdb keeps only in-frame clones here, not all; method: immunoSEQ multiplex PCR. This table has under 85,000 clones, roughly 73% appearing once. Specimen: CD4+ T cells from PBMCs cultured with HCoV-OC43 spike peptides, collected after COVID-19 vaccination. The source of these receptors is a human donor who received a COVID-19 vaccine. Both conserved end residues are part of each CDR3. D genes are given only for firm matches. Not all rows give a size; the values are once, few, many and, for expanded clones, a class.

clone size | J gene | D gene | V gene | CDR3 protein | CDR3 DNA
few | TRBJ2-2 | TRBD2 | TRBV9 | CASSVEASGGAYGELFF | TGTGCCAGCAGCGTAGAGGCTAGCGGGGGGGCCTACGGGGAGCTGTTTTTT
NA | TRBJ1-2 | NA | TRBV9 | CASSQITGYGGYTF | TGTGCCAGCAGCCAAATCACAGGGTATGGCGGCTACACCTTC
NA | TRBJ1-2 | NA | TRBV18 | CASSPQRRTNYGYTF | TGTGCCAGCTCACCACAACGACGGACTAACTATGGCTACACCTTC
NA | TRBJ2-5 | TRBD2 | TRBV15 | CATSRERTSGLLYF | TGTGCCACCAGCAGAGAGCGGACTAGCGGGCTTCTGTACTTC
NA | TRBJ1-2 | TRBD1 | TRBV19 | CASSLNPGQDNYGYTF | TGTGCCAGTAGTCTGAACCCTGGACAGGATAACTATGGCTACACCTTC
few | TRBJ1-6 | TRBD1 | TRBV2 | CASSAIRTGTSSYNSPLHF | TGTGCCAGCAGCGCGATCAGGACAGGGACAAGCTCCTATAATTCACCCCTCCACTTT
few | TRBJ2-3 | TRBD2 | TRBV19 | CASSYGLAADTQYF | TGTGCCAGTAGTTATGGACTAGCGGCAGATACGCAGTATTTT
NA | TRBJ2-5 | NA | TRBV5-1 | CASSLEGSKETQYF | TGCGCCAGCAGCTTGGAAGGCAGCAAGGAGACCCAGTACTTC
NA | TRBJ1-1 | NA | TRBV3-1/TRBV3-2 | CASSQDPTEAFF | TGTGCCAGCAGCCAAGACCCTACTGAAGCTTTCTTT
NA | TRBJ1-1 | NA | TRBV7-2 | CASSVQVNTEAFF | TGTGCCAGCAGCGTACAAGTGAACACTGAAGCTTTCTTT
NA | TRBJ1-6 | NA | TRBV6-5 | CASSYSTKGRSPLHF | TGTGCCAGCAGTTACTCGACGAAGGGCCGTTCACCCCTCCACTTT
few | TRBJ1-1 | NA | TRBV2 | CASSGGSVAEAFF | TGTGCCAGCAGTGGGGGGTCGGTTGCTGAAGCTTTCTTT
NA | TRBJ1-2 | TRBD1 | TRBV6-2/TRBV6-3 | CASSYLTGFNYGYTF | TGTGCCAGCAGTTACTTGACAGGGTTTAACTATGGCTACACCTTC